The source of this T cell receptor (beta chain) is a study of T cell responses to AZD1222 COVID-19 vaccine. Points from the study as a whole: Mostly white British, mostly female donors; authors suggested clonal diversity may be underestimated. No repertoire was sampled before or during the peak T cell response, only after it. Close to half of spike-specific TCRs reportedly recognize unmutated variant regions.

Some clones are missing from TCRdb's copy, which holds only in-frame ones; the method was immunoSEQ multiplex PCR. The repertoire has fewer than 200,000 clones, 85% to 90% of them found once; the top ten carry around 0.5%. Comments on this clone: What it recognizes is unknown.

Germline CDR1 reads SGDLS; CDR2 reads YYNGEE. The CDR3 loop spans 16 amino acids. The germline V and J ends were trimmed by 0 bases and 6 bases, with 15 bases remaining between them. This receptor was obtained from an adult in good health. Here the sequenced sample was peripheral blood, taken on day 0 of AZD1222 vaccination. This chain uses TRBV9 with TRBJ2-2; TRBD1 or TRBD2 may be the D gene (5 bases each). This chain's CDR3 is CASSVGSGRVAGELFF. CDR3 nucleotide sequence: TGTGCCAGCAGCGTAGGGTCGGGACGCGTCGCCGGGGAGCTGTTTTTT.